This TCR beta chain was recorded in a study of blood T cells in healthy people across ages. Study information: Capture by template switching was about one barcoded beta molecule per two T cells. Study findings and constraints: With naive T cell percentage, TCR beta diversity showed a strong correlation.

On this clonotype itself: Its antigen is not identified.

PCR was performed a second time for about 7 to 12 cycles using a sample-barcoded 5' primer and a J-beta primer mix. There were at least 3 million CDR3-containing paired-end reads obtained from each sample. TCRdb independently ran MiXCR on the 5' RACE reads; one entry per CDR3 protein. The sample carries 700,000 or so distinct CDR3 sequences, 22% recorded once. CDR1 and CDR2 from the germline V gene are SGHRS and YFSETQ. There are 16 residues in the CDR3. With 4 bases clipped from V and 0 bases from J, the junction kept 9 bases outside the gene matches. The receptor was derived from a man in his sixties or seventies in good health. Sequencing input: blood. V and J are TRBV5-1 and TRBJ2-5; 7 bases are shared with TRBD1. CDR3 nucleotide sequence: TGCGCCAGCAGCCCAAGGACAGGAACCAACCAAGAGACCCAGTACTTC. Its translation: CASSPRTGTNQETQYF.